The 2 T cell receptor beta chains in this list originate from one sample, sequenced in a study of T cells after yellow fever vaccination (dated by TCRdb to the late 2010s). To prepare the library, 5' RACE was applied. TCRdb records Illumina NovaSeq 6000 as the sequencer. TCRdb's own reprocessing of the public reads used fastp at Q25 and MiXCR and kept productive beta chains. Here each entry gathers all rows of one CDR3 protein and keeps the most common genes and DNA. A total of roughly 310,000 distinct CDR3 sequences appear in this sample, about 3.5% of them only once. The biggest ten clones account for 23% of the sample. This specimen's treatment or condition label, per the study, means: live attenuated yellow fever vaccine strain. The source material was PBMCs, sampled on the day of the yellow fever booster vaccination. The receptor source for this set is a man aged 18 to 30 who received the YFV17D yellow fever vaccine.

Turning to this clonotype: It may be a read error: a sequence one base away is much more abundant. The rearrangement joins TRBV29-1 to TRBJ2-7; D may match TRBD1 or TRBD2 (7 bases each). The CDR3 length is 14 residues. Germline CDR1 and CDR2: SQVTM and ANQGSEA. The CDR3 loop is CSVEDRGGTYQQYF. CDR3 nucleotide sequence: TGCAGCGTTGAAGACAGGGGGGGAACCTACCAGCAGTACTTC.

The table lists this clonotype with many counts. This rearrangement joins TRBV10-3 to TRBJ1-2, with D unresolved. The V end lost 2 bases, the J end lost 6 bases, and 16 bases lay between the germline ends. CDR1 ENHRY and CDR2 SYGVKD come from the germline V gene. This CDR3 is 15 amino acids long. CDR3 nucleotide sequence: TGTGCCATCAGTGAGCCGGCCGGGGTGTCGGATGGCTACACCTTC. Protein product: CAISEPAGVSDGYTF.